This T cell receptor beta chain came from a study of cytomegalovirus exposure and HLA in healthy donors. Study-wide findings and caveats: Reports showed the classifier diagnosing cytomegalovirus status with high specificity and sensitivity. Common viral pathogens seemed, in a later analysis, to connect with several of the most significant clusters.

With 60 Vbeta and 13 Jbeta primers, the PCR was carried out. Method: immunoSEQ multiplex PCR; TCRdb's copy keeps in-frame clones and lacks some. The sample includes some 110,000 clones, roughly 66% of them seen just once. This CDR3 is 16 amino acids long. Trimming at V came to 2 bases and at J to 0 bases, leaving 2 bases not matched to a gene. Germline V gene sequence: CDR1 LGHNT, CDR2 FRNRAP. Worth noting for this clone: The antigen is unknown.

This sequence was found in a woman aged 25 to 39 in good health and CMV-seronegative. The chain joins TRBV12-5 to TRBJ2-2, with TRBD2 identical over 8 bases. Material: PBMCs. The CDR3 DNA sequence: TGTGCTAGTGGTTTGACACTAGCGGCGAACACCGGGGAGCTGTTTTTT. Its translation: CASGLTLAANTGELFF.